The clone carrying this T cell receptor beta chain was observed once. In the source study's methods: Amplification of reference gene primers was used by the study to estimate nucleated cell counts. The data were produced by immunoSEQ multiplex PCR, yet TCRdb's version contains in-frame clones alone and is incomplete. V, J and clone size are taken as reported in that table, and D and trimming were inferred from the DNA itself. The profile covers roughly 200,000 clones, with roughly 86% appearing a single time and 3% to 3.5% taken by the ten largest. This record comes from a study of blood T cell repertoires in COVID-19. Study-wide context: Acute-phase and convalescent COVID-19 samples originated in the United States, Italy and Spain. From T cells, B-cell-depleted T cells, or PBMCs came the material, which was cDNA or gDNA.

The CDR3 length is 15 residues. CDR1 MNHEY and CDR2 SVGEGT come from the germline V gene. Trimming took 5 bases from V and 3 from J; bases not matched to a gene: 2. The receptor comes from a man in his fifties or sixties with acute or convalescent COVID-19. The sample taken for sequencing was peripheral blood. The rearrangement uses TRBV6-2 or TRBV6-3 and TRBJ2-2; 11 nucleotides line up with TRBD1. CDR3 sequence (DNA): TGTGCCAGCAGTCCGGGACAGGGGGACACCGGGGAGCTGTTTTTT. It specifies CASSPGQGDTGELFF.